The 32 T cell receptor beta chains reported below all come from one sample, sequenced in a study of blood T cell repertoires in COVID-19 (dated by TCRdb to 2018 to 2020). Libraries were prepared through the immunoSEQ multiplex PCR assay. The clones in this table, taken by TCRdb from immuneACCESS, are in-frame only. Not every clone is retained; where verified, under half of the shortfall comes from an unresolved V gene, and the cause of the rest is unknown. Within this sample are 250,000 to 300,000 clones, with 89% of them counted one time only. Of the sample, about 12% is held by the ten largest clones. The sequenced material came from peripheral blood. Receptors originate from a woman aged 60-75 years with acute or convalescent COVID-19.

V usage is TRBV27 and J usage is TRBJ2-7, with TRBD2 matching 10 bases. The CDR3 is 16 amino acids. Per germline, CDR1 MNHEY and CDR2 SMNVEV (reference sequence). V lost 5 bases, J lost 4 bases, and 11 bases stayed unmatched. Here the CDR3 DNA reads TGTGCCAGCAGTCCTCACCCCGGGACTAGCGCTTACGAGCAGTACTTC. This codes for CASSPHPGTSAYEQYF.

This clone was observed a handful of times. The chain recombines TRBV6-5 with TRBJ1-1, with 8 bases identical to TRBD1. This CDR3 has 12 amino acids. With 8 bases clipped from V and 6 bases from J, the junction kept 5 bases outside the gene matches. The germline V gene encodes CDR1 MNHEY and CDR2 SVGAGI. The CDR3 DNA follows: TGTGCCAGCCGTTTACAGGGGGCTGAAGCTTTCTTT. Its translation: CASRLQGAEAFF.

V and J are TRBV24-1 and TRBJ2-1, with 11 bases that match TRBD2. V was clipped by 4 bases and J by 6 bases; unmatched bases: 7. The CDR3 has 16 amino acids. CDR1 and CDR2 (germline): KGHDR, SFDVKD. This CDR3 reads CATSDQLAGVTNEQFF. The CDR3 nucleotides are TGTGCCACCAGTGACCAACTAGCGGGAGTTACCAATGAGCAGTTCTTC.

This rearrangement joins TRBV28 to TRBJ2-7; D gene ambiguous. Per germline, CDR1 MDHEN and CDR2 SYDVKM. Trimming cost V 6 bases and J 7 bases, with 16 bases left between them. The CDR3 contains 13 residues. This CDR3 reads CASSPPPGREQYF. DNA for the CDR3: TGTGCCAGCAGCCCACCACCCGGCAGGGAGCAGTACTTC. The whole variable domain, remainder taken from reference TRBV28 and TRBJ2-7, is DVKVTQSSRYLVKRTGEKVFLECVQDMDHENMFWYRQDPGLGLRLIYFSYDVKMKEKGDIPEGYSVSREKKERFSLILESASTNQTSMYLCASSPPPGREQYFGPGTRLTVT.

This clone has just one count. The chain is built from TRBV7-8 and TRBJ1-1; the D is unclear. Germline CDR1 and CDR2: SGHVS and FQNEAQ. The CDR3 is made up of 13 amino acids. Trimming removed 8 bases from V and 1 base from J, with 11 bases in between. The CDR3 is CASQRAENTEAFF. CDR3 in DNA: TGTGCCAGCCAGAGAGCGGAGAACACTGAAGCTTTCTTT.

The chain couples TRBV11-2 to TRBJ2-7; no definite D call. Trimming removed 5 bases from V and 5 bases from J, with 19 bases in between. This CDR3 spans 15 amino acids. Germline CDR1 and CDR2: SGHAT and FQNNGV. The CDR3: CASSPPNQAGNEQYF. The CDR3, as DNA: TGTGCCAGCAGCCCCCCGAACCAGGCAGGTAACGAGCAGTACTTC.

The V gene is TRBV9, the J gene TRBJ1-3; tentatively, D is TRBD1 (6 bases). V shed 0 bases and J shed 1 base, with 17 bases lying between them. CDR1 SGDLS and CDR2 YYNGEE come from the germline V gene. The CDR3 has 18 amino acids. CDR3 sequence (DNA): TGTGCCAGCAGCGTAGCGGGTGGCAGGGGAGTATCTGGAAACACCATATATTTT. Protein sequence: CASSVAGGRGVSGNTIYF.

This sequence joins TRBV19 and TRBJ2-7; D perhaps matches TRBD1 (6 bases). CDR3 size: 12 residues. Germline loops: CDR1 LNHDA, CDR2 SQIVND (reference sequence). Trimming removed 6 bases from V and 2 bases from J, with 8 bases in between. CDR3 amino acids: CASSPGAYEQYF. The CDR3 bases are TGTGCCAGTAGCCCAGGGGCCTACGAGCAGTACTTC.

The chain has TRBV4-1 and TRBJ2-3, with 7 positions matching TRBD1. The CDR3 totals 15 residues. The V gene end was trimmed by 2 bases and the J gene end by 3 bases; junction bases not matched to a gene: 5. Looked up from germline, CDR1 is MGHRA and CDR2 is YSYEKL. The CDR3 sequence is CASSQPDRATDTQYF. The CDR3 DNA sequence: TGCGCCAGCAGCCAACCCGACAGGGCGACAGATACGCAGTATTTT.

As DNA, the CDR3 is TGTGCCAGCAGCCACCGGGCCGGGACTAGCGGGATGGGGAGCAATGAGCAGTTCTTC. Its translation: CASSHRAGTSGMGSNEQFF. The rearrangement joins TRBV14 to TRBJ2-1; 13 positions match TRBD2. The length of the CDR3 is 19 residues. Germline V gene sequence: CDR1 SGHDN, CDR2 FVKESK. V shed 3 bases and J 6 bases; nucleotides not matched to a gene: 14. The complete variable domain, with remaining parts taken from reference TRBV14 and TRBJ2-1, reads EAGVTQFPSHSVIEKGQTVTLRCDPISGHDNLYWYRRVMGKEIKFLLHFVKESKQDESGMPNNRFLAERTGGTYSTLKVQPAELEDSGVYFCASSHRAGTSGMGSNEQFFGPGTRLTVL.

CDR3 amino acids: CASSLAGRGHSYEQYF. DNA of the CDR3: TGTGCCAGCAGCTTGGCCGGCAGGGGGCACTCCTACGAGCAGTACTTC. The gene calls are TRBV5-4 and TRBJ2-7, with 8 bases fitting TRBD1. The CDR3 loop spans 16 amino acids. CDR1 and CDR2 (germline): SGHNT, YYREEE (reference sequence). The V gene end was trimmed by 0 bases and the J gene end by 0 bases; junction bases not matched to a gene: 5.

V usage is TRBV23-1 and J usage is TRBJ2-2, with 12 positions matching TRBD2. TRBV23-1 is assigned to the ORF class and has an uncertain function. The V segment lost 4 bases and the J segment 6 bases; nucleotides outside the gene matches: 9. This CDR3 has 17 residues. The chain's CDR3 is CASSLSSGGARAGELFF. For the CDR3, the DNA is TGCGCCAGCAGTCTTTCTAGCGGGGGGGCCAGGGCCGGGGAGCTGTTTTTT.

This rearrangement joins TRBV2 to TRBJ1-3; possibly TRBD1 for D (5 bases). The V and J ends lost 3 bases and 4 bases respectively, with 13 bases between them. CDR1 and CDR2 (germline): SNHLY, FYNNEI. The CDR3 spans 15 residues. This CDR3 reads CASSEQGSIGNTIYF. Written as DNA, the CDR3 is TGTGCCAGCAGTGAGCAGGGTTCTATCGGAAACACCATATATTTT. Combining the CDR3 with reference TRBV2 and TRBJ1-3 gives the whole variable domain EPEVTQTPSHQVTQMGQEVILRCVPISNHLYFYWYRQILGQKVEFLVSFYNNEISEKSEIFDDQFSVERPDGSNFTLKIRSTKLEDSAMYFCASSEQGSIGNTIYFGEGSWLTVV.

The rearrangement links TRBV28 to TRBJ2-5; the match to TRBD1 covers 10 bases. The trim removed 2 bases at V and 1 base at J, leaving 13 bases unmatched. Germline assignment: CDR1 MDHEN and CDR2 SYDVKM. This CDR3 is built from 19 residues. The CDR3 nucleotides read TGTGCCAGCAGTTTAAGGGACAGGGGAAACCGATCCACCCAAGAGACCCAGTACTTC. Residues: CASSLRDRGNRSTQETQYF.

The V gene is TRBV6-4, the J gene TRBJ1-1, with 12 nucleotides matching TRBD1. The germline CDR1 and CDR2 sequences are MRHNA and SNTAGT. The CDR3 spans 17 residues. Losses at the gene ends were 4 bases for V and 4 bases for J; bases not matched to a gene: 10. DNA for the CDR3: TGTGCCAGCAGTGGGTCCCCGGGACAGGGGGCCAGCACTGAAGCTTTCTTT. This gives the protein CASSGSPGQGASTEAFF.

This rearrangement joins TRBV7-2 to TRBJ2-1, with TRBD2 matching 15 bases. Germline CDR1 and CDR2: SGHTA and FQGNSA. Trimming at V came to 4 bases and at J to 7 bases, leaving 5 bases not matched to a gene. The CDR3 is 16 amino acids. This chain's CDR3 is CASSYTGTSGRNEQFF. The CDR3 DNA reads TGTGCCAGCAGCTACACCGGGACTAGCGGGAGGAATGAGCAGTTCTTC.

The gene calls are TRBV5-8 and TRBJ1-5; 7 nucleotides match TRBD1. Trimming at V came to 2 bases and at J to 4 bases, leaving 3 bases not matched to a gene. Looked up from germline, CDR1 is SGHTS and CDR2 is YDEGEE. The CDR3 length is 14 residues. The CDR3 sequence: CASSFGTVNQPQHF. The CDR3 coding sequence is TGTGCCAGCAGCTTTGGGACAGTTAATCAGCCCCAGCATTTT.

This clone was observed once. V usage is TRBV29-1 and J usage is TRBJ1-1; a possible D gene is TRBD1 (5 bases). CDR1 and CDR2 from the germline V gene are SQVTM and ANQGSEA. V was cut by 7 bases and J by 11 bases, with 17 bases left in between. The CDR3 has 11 amino acids. CDR3 amino acids: CSGGTGTSAFF. In DNA, the CDR3 is TGCAGCGGGGGGACTGGCACATCGGCTTTCTTT.

The chain combines TRBV7-2 with TRBJ1-2; weak D call: TRBD1 (5 bases). The CDR3 sequence is 14 residues long. The V and J ends lost 2 bases and 3 bases respectively, with 10 bases between them. In germline, CDR1 is SGHTA, CDR2 FQGNSA. The CDR3 spells CASSLPGYDYGYTF. The CDR3 coding sequence is TGTGCCAGCAGCTTACCAGGGTACGACTATGGCTACACCTTC.

The chain couples TRBV7-9 to TRBJ1-1; tentatively, D is TRBD1 (6 bases). Germline lookup yields CDR1 SEHNR and CDR2 FQNEAQ (reference sequence). The CDR3 loop spans 15 amino acids. With 5 bases removed from V and 5 bases from J, the gap between germline ends came to 18 bases. CDR3 protein: CASSPTGTGQTEAFF. DNA for the CDR3: TGTGCCAGCAGCCCGACAGGAACTGGGCAGACTGAAGCTTTCTTT.

V is TRBV28 and J is TRBJ1-6, with D unresolved. The CDR3 is 16 amino acids. CDR1 is MDHEN, CDR2 SYDVKM, per germline. V lost 7 bases and J 3 bases, leaving 16 bases between the germline ends. The CDR3 is CASIGEYGDYNSPLHF. CDR3 nucleotides: TGTGCCAGCATCGGGGAGTACGGAGACTATAATTCACCCCTCCACTTT.

The V gene is TRBV5-1, the J gene TRBJ2-7, with D unresolved. CDR1 and CDR2 (germline): SGHRS, YFSETQ. CDR3 length: 15 amino acids. V was shortened by 1 base and J by 3 bases, with 14 bases between the two germline ends. This CDR3 reads CASSLSGKPDYEQYF. DNA for the CDR3: TGCGCCAGCAGCTTGTCAGGCAAACCAGACTACGAGCAGTACTTC.

The chain joins TRBV3-1 (or the pseudogene TRBV3-2) to TRBJ1-4; no clear D. Germline V CDR1 and CDR2: LGHDT, YNNKEL (reference sequence). V was clipped by 4 bases and J by 8 bases, with 14 bases between them. The CDR3 covers 14 residues. This CDR3 reads CASSLPSAGEKLFF. As DNA, the CDR3 is TGTGCCAGCAGCCTCCCTTCCGCGGGAGAAAAACTGTTTTTT.

This chain joins TRBV28 and TRBJ2-2; 8 bases are a match to TRBD1. The germline gives CDR1 MDHEN, CDR2 SYDVKM. The CDR3 has 18 residues. V trimming: 5 bases; J trimming: 4 bases; junction bases outside the gene matches: 15. CDR3 loop: CASSQQTGAGGITGELFF. The CDR3 DNA reads TGTGCCAGCAGTCAACAAACGGGAGCAGGGGGCATCACCGGGGAGCTGTTTTTT.

The chain recombines TRBV4-2 with TRBJ2-4; possible D gene TRBD2, 5 bases. V lost 0 bases and J lost 0, with 12 bases in between. CDR1 is LGHNA and CDR2 is YNFKEQ in the germline V gene. The CDR3 consists of 17 residues. CDR3 in amino acids: CASSQDRAGPAKNIQYF. CDR3 nucleotides: TGTGCCAGCAGCCAAGATCGCGCGGGCCCAGCCAAAAACATTCAGTACTTC.

The chain carries TRBV10-3 and TRBJ2-3; 10 bases are shared with TRBD2. The CDR3 is made up of 15 amino acids. The ends lost 10 bases at V and 2 bases at J; junction bases unmatched: 9. Germline assignment: CDR1 ENHRY and CDR2 SYGVKD. The CDR3 DNA reads as TGTGCCACCGCCGGACTAGCGGTTATCACAGATACGCAGTATTTT. Translated: CATAGLAVITDTQYF.

The chain joins TRBV19 to TRBJ2-7; D is perhaps TRBD2 (5 bases). With 7 bases removed from V and 3 bases from J, the gap between germline ends came to 22 bases. The CDR3 consists of 16 residues. CDR1 LNHDA and CDR2 SQIVND come from the germline V gene (reference sequence). Written as DNA, the CDR3 is TGTGCCAGTACCCCCCCCGGGAAGCCCCACGGCTACGAGCAGTACTTC. This gives the protein CASTPPGKPHGYEQYF.

The rearrangement uses TRBV15 and TRBJ1-2; D not certain. Germline CDR1 reads LNHNV; CDR2 reads YYDKDF (reference sequence). Trimming pared 6 bases from V and 3 bases from J, leaving 17 bases between. The CDR3 is 15 amino acids. The CDR3 sequence: CATRISPTGDYGYTF. The CDR3 DNA sequence: TGTGCCACCAGGATATCTCCCACGGGAGACTATGGCTACACCTTC. The variable domain in full, completed from reference TRBV15 and TRBJ1-2, reads DAMVIQNPRYQVTQFGKPVTLSCSQTLNHNVMYWYQQKSSQAPKLLFHYYDKDFNNEADTPDNFQSRRPNTSFCFLDIRSPGLGDTAMYLCATRISPTGDYGYTFGSGTRLTVV.

The sample holds one count of this clone. J is TRBJ2-6 and V is TRBV6-6; perhaps TRBD2 as D (5 bases). V dropped 7 bases and J dropped 2 bases, with 15 bases sitting between them. CDR3 length equals 16 residues. Per germline, CDR1 MNHNY and CDR2 SVGAGI (reference sequence). The CDR3 region is CASTPPFGTGANVLTF. The CDR3 DNA reads as TGTGCCAGCACTCCGCCCTTCGGGACTGGGGCCAACGTCCTGACTTTC.

CDR3 sequence reads: CASSVQGNTEAFF. DNA of the CDR3: TGTGCCAGCAGCGTACAGGGGAACACTGAAGCTTTCTTT. V and J are TRBV14 and TRBJ1-1; the D gene is possibly TRBD1 (6 bases). Germline assignment: CDR1 SGHDN and CDR2 FVKESK. Trimming took off 5 bases at V and 1 base at J, with 8 bases between the two ends. This CDR3 has 13 amino acids.

The CDR3 DNA sequence: TGTGCCAGCAGCCCATCGGGACAGGGTAACACTGAAGCTTTCTTT. This translates into CASSPSGQGNTEAFF. The gene calls are TRBV7-3 and TRBJ1-1; 9 bases agree with TRBD1. This CDR3 contains 15 residues. The V gene end was trimmed by 5 bases and the J gene end by 2 bases; junction bases not matched to a gene: 6. The germline gives CDR1 SGHTA, CDR2 FQGTGA. The full variable domain, rest sourced from reference TRBV7-3 and TRBJ1-1, is GAGVSQTPSNKVTEKGKYVELRCDPISGHTALYWYRQSLGQGPEFLIYFQGTGAADDSGLPNDRFFAVRPEGSVSTLKIQRTERGDSAVYLCASSPSGQGNTEAFFGQGTRLTVV.

V gene TRBV7-3 combines with J gene TRBJ2-1, with 10 bases matching TRBD2. This CDR3 has 16 amino acids. Losses at the gene ends were 2 bases for V and 5 bases for J; bases not matched to a gene: 6. CDR1 SGHTA and CDR2 FQGTGA come from the germline V gene. CDR3 sequence (DNA): TGTGCCAGCAGCTTAGGAGCGGGGGGGAGCCACAATGAGCAGTTCTTC. Residues: CASSLGAGGSHNEQFF.